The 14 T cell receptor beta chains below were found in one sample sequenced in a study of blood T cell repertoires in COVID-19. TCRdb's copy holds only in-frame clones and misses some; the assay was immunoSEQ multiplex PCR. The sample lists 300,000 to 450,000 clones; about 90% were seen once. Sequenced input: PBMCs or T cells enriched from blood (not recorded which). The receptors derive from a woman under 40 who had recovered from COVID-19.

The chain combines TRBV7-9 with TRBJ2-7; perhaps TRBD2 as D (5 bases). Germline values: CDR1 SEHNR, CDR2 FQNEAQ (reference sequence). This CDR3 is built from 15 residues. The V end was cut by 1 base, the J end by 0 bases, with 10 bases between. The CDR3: CASSLGQGSSYEQYF. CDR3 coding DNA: TGTGCCAGCAGCTTAGGCCAAGGGAGCTCCTACGAGCAGTACTTC.

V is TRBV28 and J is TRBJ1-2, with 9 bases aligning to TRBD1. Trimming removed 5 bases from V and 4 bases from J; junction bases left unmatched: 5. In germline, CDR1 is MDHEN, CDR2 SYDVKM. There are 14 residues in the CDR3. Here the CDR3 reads CASSGPGQGYGYTF. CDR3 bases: TGTGCCAGCAGTGGGCCGGGACAGGGCTATGGCTACACCTTC.

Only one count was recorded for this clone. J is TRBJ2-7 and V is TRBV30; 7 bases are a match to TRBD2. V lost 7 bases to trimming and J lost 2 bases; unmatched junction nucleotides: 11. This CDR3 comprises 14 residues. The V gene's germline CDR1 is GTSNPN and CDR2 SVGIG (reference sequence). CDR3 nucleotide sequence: TGTGCCTTTATTTCCGGGACTAACCCCTACGAGCAGTACTTC. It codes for CAFISGTNPYEQYF.

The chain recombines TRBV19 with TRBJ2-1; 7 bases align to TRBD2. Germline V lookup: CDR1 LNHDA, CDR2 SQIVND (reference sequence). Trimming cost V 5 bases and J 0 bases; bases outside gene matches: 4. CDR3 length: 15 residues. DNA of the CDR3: TGTGCCAGTAGTCGAGCGGGGAACTCCTACAATGAGCAGTTCTTC. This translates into CASSRAGNSYNEQFF. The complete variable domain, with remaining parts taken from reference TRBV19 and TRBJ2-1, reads DGGITQSPKYLFRKEGQNVTLSCEQNLNHDAMYWYRQDPGQGLRLIYYSQIVNDFQKGDIAEGYSVSREKKESFPLTVTSAQKNPTAFYLCASSRAGNSYNEQFFGPGTRLTVL.

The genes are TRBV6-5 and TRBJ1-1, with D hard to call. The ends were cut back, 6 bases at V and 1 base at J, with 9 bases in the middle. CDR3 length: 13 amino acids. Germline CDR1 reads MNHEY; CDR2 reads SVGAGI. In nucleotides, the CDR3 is TGTGCCAGCAGACTGAACAGGAACACTGAAGCTTTCTTT. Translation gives CASRLNRNTEAFF.

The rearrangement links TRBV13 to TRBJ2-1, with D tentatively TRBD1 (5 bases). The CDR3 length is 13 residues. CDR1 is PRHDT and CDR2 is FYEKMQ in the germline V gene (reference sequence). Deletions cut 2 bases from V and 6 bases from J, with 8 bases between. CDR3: CASSLRGPNEQFF. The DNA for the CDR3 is TGTGCCAGCAGCTTAAGGGGCCCCAATGAGCAGTTCTTC. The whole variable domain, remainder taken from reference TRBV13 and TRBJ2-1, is AAGVIQSPRHLIKEKRETATLKCYPIPRHDTVYWYQQGPGQDPQFLISFYEKMQSDKGSIPDRFSAQQFSDYHSELNMSSLELGDSALYFCASSLRGPNEQFFGPGTRLTVL.

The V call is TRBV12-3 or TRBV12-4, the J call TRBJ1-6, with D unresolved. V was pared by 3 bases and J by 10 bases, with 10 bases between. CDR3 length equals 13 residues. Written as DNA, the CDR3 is TGTGCCAGCAGTTTGATTTCAGGATCACCCCTCCACTTT. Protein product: CASSLISGSPLHF.

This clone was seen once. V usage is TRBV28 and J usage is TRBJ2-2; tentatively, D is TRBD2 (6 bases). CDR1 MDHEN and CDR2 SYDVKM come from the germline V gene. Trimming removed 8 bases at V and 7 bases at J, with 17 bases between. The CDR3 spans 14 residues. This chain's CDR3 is CASGGIWGIGELFF. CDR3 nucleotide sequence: TGTGCCAGCGGCGGGATATGGGGCATCGGGGAGCTGTTTTTT.

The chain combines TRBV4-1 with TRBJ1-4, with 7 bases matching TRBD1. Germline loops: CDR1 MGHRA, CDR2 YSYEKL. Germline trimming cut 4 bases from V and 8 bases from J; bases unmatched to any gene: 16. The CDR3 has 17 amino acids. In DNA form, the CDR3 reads TGCGCCAGCAGCCCGAATCCCACCCACAGGGGCGTCGAAAAACTGTTTTTT. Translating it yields CASSPNPTHRGVEKLFF.

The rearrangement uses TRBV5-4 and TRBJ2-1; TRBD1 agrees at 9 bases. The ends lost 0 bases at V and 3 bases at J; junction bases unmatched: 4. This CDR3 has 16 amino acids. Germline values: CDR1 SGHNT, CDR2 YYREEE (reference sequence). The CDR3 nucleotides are TGTGCCAGCAGCTTGGGGGGACAGGGTGGCTACAATGAGCAGTTCTTC. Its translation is CASSLGGQGGYNEQFF.

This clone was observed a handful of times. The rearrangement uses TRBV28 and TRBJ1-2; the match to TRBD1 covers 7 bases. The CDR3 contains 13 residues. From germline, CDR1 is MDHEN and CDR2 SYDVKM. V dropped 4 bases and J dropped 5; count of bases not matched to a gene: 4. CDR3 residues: CASSWEQGYGYTF. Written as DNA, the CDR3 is TGTGCCAGCAGTTGGGAACAGGGGTATGGCTACACCTTC.

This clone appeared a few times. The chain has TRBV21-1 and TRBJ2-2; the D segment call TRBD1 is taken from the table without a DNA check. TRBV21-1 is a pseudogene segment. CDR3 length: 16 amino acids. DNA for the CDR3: TGTGCCAGCAGCAAAGGGGGACAGGGAAGCACCGGGGAGCTGTTTTTT. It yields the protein CASSKGGQGSTGELFF.

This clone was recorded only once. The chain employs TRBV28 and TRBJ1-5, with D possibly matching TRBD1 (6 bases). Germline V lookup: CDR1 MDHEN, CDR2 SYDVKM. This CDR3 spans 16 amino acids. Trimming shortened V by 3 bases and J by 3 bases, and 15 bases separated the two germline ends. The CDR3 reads CASSFPRTGNNQPQHF. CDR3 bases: TGTGCCAGCAGTTTTCCGAGAACAGGGAACAATCAGCCCCAGCATTTT.

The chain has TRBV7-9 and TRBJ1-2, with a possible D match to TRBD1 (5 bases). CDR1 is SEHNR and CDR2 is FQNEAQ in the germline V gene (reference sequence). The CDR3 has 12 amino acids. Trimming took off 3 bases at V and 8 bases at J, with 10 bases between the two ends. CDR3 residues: CASSFIQGGYTF. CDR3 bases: TGTGCCAGCAGCTTCATCCAGGGAGGCTACACCTTC.